The present TCR beta chain was sequenced within a study of memory CD4+ T cells and cytomegalovirus serostatus (dated by TCRdb to between 2017 and 2020). With respect to the entire study: A total of 33 healthy Belgian adults, of whom 9 were CMV seropositive and some 24 were CMV seronegative, were included in the cohort. To replicate a published TCR-based CMV serostatus classifier, the researchers sequenced the CD4+ memory TCRbeta repertoires of a Belgian cohort whose cytomegalovirus serostatus was known. General findings and caveats noted by the study authors: Among the 150 to 200 previously reported CMV-associated TCRbeta sequences, 67 showed up in the CD4+ memory repertoires, with each one found in between one and five individuals. Results were interpreted as suggesting that the CMV-associated TCR signature is largely present in the CD4+ memory repertoire. Unlike the original study, which covered naive and memory CD4+ and CD8+ populations, the Belgian study sequenced only CD4+CD45RO+ memory cells. The original-framework classifier achieved a median bootstrapped AUC of about 0.94 with a 95% CI of 0.76-1.00 on the Belgian cohort. For predicting CMV serostatus, the median bootstrapped AUC was about 0.96 using the original framework and approximately 0.9 using a US-trained random forest.

The CDR3, cysteine through phenylalanine, is 18 amino acids long. CDR3 DNA only is kept here, 54 bases in frame from base 1. V lost 5 bases and J lost 4 bases, and the count of bases not matched to a germline gene is 14. CDR1 and CDR2, looked up from the germline V gene, are KGHSH and LQKENI. Single viable CD3+CD4+CD8-CD45RO+ cells were sorted as memory CD4+ T cells on a FACSAria II. CMV serostatus was determined with a Roche Elecsys assay detecting serum IgG against CMV pp150, pp28, p38 and p52. After thawing, total CD4+ T cells were enriched by positive selection with CD4 magnetic microbeads. Samples originated from another study that specifically interrogated the CD4+ T cell memory repertoire. Peripheral blood mononuclear cells were isolated and cryopreserved according to standard operating procedures, and serum was kept at -80 degrees C. The staining relied on CD3-PerCP (BW264/56), CD4-APC (RPA-T4), CD45RO-PE (UCHT1) and CD8-Pacific Orange (3B5) antibodies, and Sytox blue was used to exclude non-viable cells.

The Quick-DNA Microprep Kit was used to extract genomic DNA from the sorted cells. TCRbeta DNA was amplified with the immunoSEQ hsTCRbeta kit following the manufacturer's protocol. TCRbeta libraries were sequenced on an Illumina MiSeq instrument. The authors' analysis ran thus. Following removal of out-of-frame sequences, some 2 million distinct TCRbeta sequences were retained, with an average of roughly 70,000 per individual. Each individual was scored by the count of fewer than 200 previously reported CMV-associated TCRbeta sequences and the total productive distinct TCRbeta count. A beta-binomial model was reimplemented in Python, and scikit-learn random forests with default parameters were trained on data from the US cohort. On the Belgian cohort, classifier performance was reported as the median AUC, along with percentile confidence intervals, across 10,000 bootstrap iterations. The source is immuneACCESS, and TCRdb retained only in-frame sequences with V and J called. Part of the clones is not carried over; for the studies checked, unresolved V genes explain less than half of this, and the remainder is unexplained. The V and J calls and the clone size are those of that table, but D and trimming were determined from the DNA. The sample has about 96,000 clones on record, approximately 80% of them singletons. The leading ten clones occupy around 3.6% of the sample.

For this clone: Its antigen is not yet known. No much larger clone is present one base from it, and per-base qualities are unavailable.

The receptor chain draws on TRBV18 and TRBJ1-1, with 12 middle bases fitting TRBD1. The sample was memory CD4+ T cells from blood. This clonotype originated in an adult in good health and CMV-seropositive. DNA sequence: TGTGCCAGCTCATTACCGGGACAGGGGGCCGGGGTAGGCACTGAAGCTTTCTTT. Translation gives CASSLPGQGAGVGTEAFF.